The rows below give T cell receptor beta chains drawn from one sample of a study of CD8 T cells in Susac syndrome. TCRdb ran MiXCR on the immunoSEQ multiplex PCR reads and lists one entry per CDR3 protein. The profile shows more than 70,000 distinct CDR3 sequences, 94% of them singletons. Sequencing used CD8+ T cells from PBMCs. These receptors were collected from a human donor with Susac syndrome. Each CDR3 is given with its conserved first and last residue. Each record gives: D gene, V gene, J gene, clone size, CDR3 protein, CDR3 DNA. A D gene is named only where the DNA matches it firmly. Clone size, where shown, is once, few, many, or a class for clones that have expanded.

D: .; V: TRBV14; J: TRBJ2-7; size: .; CDR3: CASSQVIGYEQYF; DNA: TGTGCCAGCAGCCAAGTAATCGGCTACGAGCAGTACTTC
D: .; V: TRBV13; J: TRBJ1-2; size: .; CDR3: CASSVQPYGYTF; DNA: TGTGCCAGCAGCGTACAGCCCTATGGCTACACCTTC
D: .; V: TRBV7-6; J: TRBJ2-1; size: .; CDR3: CASSYRDTTYNEQFF; DNA: TGTGCCAGCAGCTACCGGGACACCACCTACAATGAGCAGTTCTTC
D: TRBD1; V: TRBV27; J: TRBJ1-2; size: once; CDR3: CASTPGTGTSYGYTF; DNA: TGTGCCAGCACCCCGGGGACAGGGACTTCCTATGGCTACACCTTC
D: TRBD2; V: TRBV2; J: TRBJ2-7; size: .; CDR3: CASSVRLAGGPSYEQYF; DNA: TGTGCCAGCAGTGTTCGACTAGCGGGGGGACCCTCCTACGAGCAGTACTTC
D: .; V: TRBV20-1; J: TRBJ1-2; size: .; CDR3: CSATPTVGFSRGYTF; DNA: TGCAGTGCTACCCCAACCGTGGGGTTCAGTAGAGGCTACACCTTC
D: TRBD1; V: TRBV7-2; J: TRBJ1-2; size: .; CDR3: CASSPGTGKGYTF; DNA: TGTGCCAGCAGCCCGGGGACAGGGAAGGGCTACACCTTC
D: .; V: TRBV12-3/TRBV12-4; J: TRBJ1-2; size: .; CDR3: CASSLGRIYGYTF; DNA: TGTGCCAGCAGTTTGGGCAGAATCTATGGCTACACCTTC
D: TRBD1; V: TRBV2; J: TRBJ1-1; size: .; CDR3: CASRGQGRNTEAFF; DNA: TGTGCCAGCAGAGGACAGGGACGGAACACTGAAGCTTTCTTT
D: .; V: TRBV28; J: TRBJ1-1; size: .; CDR3: CASSHQGGVKNTEAFF; DNA: TGTGCCAGCAGCCATCAAGGTGGGGTTAAGAACACTGAAGCTTTCTTT
D: .; V: TRBV4-1; J: TRBJ1-1; size: .; CDR3: CASSQEGPRDTEAFF; DNA: TGCGCCAGCAGCCAAGAAGGACCGAGGGACACTGAAGCTTTCTTT
D: .; V: TRBV28; J: TRBJ2-7; size: .; CDR3: CASSSKVTDPYEQYF; DNA: TGTGCCAGCAGTTCGAAGGTAACCGACCCCTACGAGCAGTACTTC
D: TRBD1; V: TRBV15; J: TRBJ1-2; size: .; CDR3: CATSVGTERRGYTF; DNA: TGTGCCACCAGCGTAGGGACAGAAAGAAGGGGCTACACCTTC
D: .; V: TRBV7-9; J: TRBJ2-3; size: .; CDR3: CASSPPARDTQYF; DNA: TGTGCCAGCAGCCCACCGGCCCGGGATACGCAGTATTTT
D: .; V: TRBV10-3; J: TRBJ2-2; size: .; CDR3: CAISETGELFF; DNA: TGTGCCATCAGTGAAACGGGGGAGCTGTTTTTT
D: TRBD2; V: TRBV2; J: TRBJ2-3; size: .; CDR3: CASETGGIKDTQYF; DNA: TGTGCCAGCGAGACGGGGGGGATCAAAGATACGCAGTATTTT
D: TRBD1; V: TRBV11-2; J: TRBJ1-2; size: .; CDR3: CASSSRPPDRGDYGYTF; DNA: TGTGCCAGCAGCTCTCGCCCCCCGGACAGGGGCGACTATGGCTACACCTTC
D: .; V: TRBV4-1; J: TRBJ1-6; size: once; CDR3: CASSQGPSSYNSPLHF; DNA: TGCGCCAGCAGCCAGGGCCCTAGCTCCTATAATTCACCCCTCCACTTT
D: .; V: TRBV7-9; J: TRBJ2-1; size: .; CDR3: CASSLVSHNEQFF; DNA: TGTGCCAGCAGCTTGGTTTCACACAATGAGCAGTTCTTC
D: .; V: TRBV29-1; J: TRBJ1-2; size: .; CDR3: CSVEIGGFYGYTF; DNA: TGCAGCGTTGAAATCGGGGGATTCTATGGCTACACCTTC
D: .; V: TRBV30; J: TRBJ2-7; size: few; CDR3: CAWSRAGSYEQYF; DNA: TGTGCCTGGAGTCGGGCCGGAAGCTACGAGCAGTACTTC
D: TRBD1; V: TRBV14; J: TRBJ2-7; size: .; CDR3: CASSQPGQGYEQYF; DNA: TGTGCCAGCAGCCAGCCCGGACAGGGCTACGAGCAGTACTTC
D: .; V: TRBV9; J: TRBJ2-3; size: .; CDR3: CASSVVEGRTDTQYF; DNA: TGTGCCAGCAGCGTAGTTGAAGGTCGTACAGATACGCAGTATTTT
D: TRBD1; V: TRBV4-3; J: TRBJ2-7; size: .; CDR3: CASSHGQGASEQYF; DNA: TGCGCCAGCAGCCATGGACAGGGGGCTTCCGAGCAGTACTTC
D: .; V: TRBV6-1; J: TRBJ2-2; size: once; CDR3: CASSHRVLDTGELFF; DNA: TGTGCCAGCAGTCACAGGGTTCTCGACACCGGGGAGCTGTTTTTT
D: TRBD1; V: TRBV19; J: TRBJ2-4; size: once; CDR3: CASSYRGSGDIQYF; DNA: TGTGCCAGTAGTTACAGGGGGTCAGGTGACATTCAGTACTTC
D: TRBD1; V: TRBV7-9; J: TRBJ2-7; size: .; CDR3: CASSPGTAIYEQYF; DNA: TGTGCCAGCAGCCCCGGGACAGCAATCTACGAGCAGTACTTC
D: TRBD1; V: TRBV18; J: TRBJ2-7; size: .; CDR3: CASSPTAGTGYSEQYF; DNA: TGTGCCAGCTCACCGACAGCCGGGACAGGTTATAGTGAGCAGTACTTC
D: .; V: TRBV15; J: TRBJ1-5; size: .; CDR3: CATRTGSAHQPQHF; DNA: TGTGCCACCAGGACAGGTTCGGCGCATCAGCCCCAGCATTTT
D: TRBD1; V: TRBV3-1; J: TRBJ1-1; size: .; CDR3: CASSHRDRGSTEAFF; DNA: TGTGCCAGCAGTCACCGGGACAGGGGGAGCACTGAAGCTTTCTTT
D: .; V: TRBV7-2; J: TRBJ2-3; size: .; CDR3: CASSPPDYGQYF; DNA: TGTGCCAGCAGCCCCCCGGACTACGGGCAGTATTTT
D: .; V: TRBV12-3/TRBV12-4; J: TRBJ2-2; size: .; CDR3: CASSLGSDTGELFF; DNA: TGTGCCAGCAGTTTGGGCAGCGACACCGGGGAGCTGTTTTTT
D: TRBD1; V: TRBV20-1; J: TRBJ2-7; size: few; CDR3: CSAPDQGAAYEQYF; DNA: TGCAGTGCCCCCGACCAGGGGGCCGCATACGAGCAGTACTTC
D: .; V: TRBV5-4; J: TRBJ2-5; size: .; CDR3: CASSLLGGGETQYF; DNA: TGTGCCAGCAGCTTGCTAGGGGGAGGTGAGACCCAGTACTTC
D: .; V: TRBV7-9; J: TRBJ1-1; size: .; CDR3: CASSLEGSTEAFF; DNA: TGTGCCAGCAGCCTGGAGGGGAGCACTGAAGCTTTCTTT
D: .; V: TRBV7-6; J: TRBJ2-5; size: .; CDR3: CASSPSRGETQYF; DNA: TGTGCCAGCAGCCCCTCGAGGGGAGAGACCCAGTACTTC
D: .; V: TRBV12-3/TRBV12-4; J: TRBJ2-3; size: .; CDR3: CASSSTGLGTDTQYF; DNA: TGTGCCAGCAGTTCCACAGGGTTGGGGACAGATACGCAGTATTTT
D: .; V: TRBV4-1; J: TRBJ2-1; size: once; CDR3: CASSRGYNEQFF; DNA: TGCGCCAGCAGCCGGGGCTACAATGAGCAGTTCTTC
D: TRBD1; V: TRBV20-1; J: TRBJ2-7; size: .; CDR3: CSANRGSYEQYF; DNA: TGCAGTGCTAACAGGGGCTCCTACGAGCAGTACTTC
D: TRBD2; V: TRBV12-3/TRBV12-4; J: TRBJ2-7; size: .; CDR3: CASTKGGLAGGKSSYEQYF; DNA: TGTGCCAGCACCAAGGGGGGACTAGCGGGGGGCAAGAGCTCCTACGAGCAGTACTTC
D: .; V: TRBV9; J: TRBJ1-2; size: .; CDR3: CASSPAEKGSYGYTF; DNA: TGTGCCAGCAGCCCTGCCGAGAAGGGATCATATGGCTACACCTTC